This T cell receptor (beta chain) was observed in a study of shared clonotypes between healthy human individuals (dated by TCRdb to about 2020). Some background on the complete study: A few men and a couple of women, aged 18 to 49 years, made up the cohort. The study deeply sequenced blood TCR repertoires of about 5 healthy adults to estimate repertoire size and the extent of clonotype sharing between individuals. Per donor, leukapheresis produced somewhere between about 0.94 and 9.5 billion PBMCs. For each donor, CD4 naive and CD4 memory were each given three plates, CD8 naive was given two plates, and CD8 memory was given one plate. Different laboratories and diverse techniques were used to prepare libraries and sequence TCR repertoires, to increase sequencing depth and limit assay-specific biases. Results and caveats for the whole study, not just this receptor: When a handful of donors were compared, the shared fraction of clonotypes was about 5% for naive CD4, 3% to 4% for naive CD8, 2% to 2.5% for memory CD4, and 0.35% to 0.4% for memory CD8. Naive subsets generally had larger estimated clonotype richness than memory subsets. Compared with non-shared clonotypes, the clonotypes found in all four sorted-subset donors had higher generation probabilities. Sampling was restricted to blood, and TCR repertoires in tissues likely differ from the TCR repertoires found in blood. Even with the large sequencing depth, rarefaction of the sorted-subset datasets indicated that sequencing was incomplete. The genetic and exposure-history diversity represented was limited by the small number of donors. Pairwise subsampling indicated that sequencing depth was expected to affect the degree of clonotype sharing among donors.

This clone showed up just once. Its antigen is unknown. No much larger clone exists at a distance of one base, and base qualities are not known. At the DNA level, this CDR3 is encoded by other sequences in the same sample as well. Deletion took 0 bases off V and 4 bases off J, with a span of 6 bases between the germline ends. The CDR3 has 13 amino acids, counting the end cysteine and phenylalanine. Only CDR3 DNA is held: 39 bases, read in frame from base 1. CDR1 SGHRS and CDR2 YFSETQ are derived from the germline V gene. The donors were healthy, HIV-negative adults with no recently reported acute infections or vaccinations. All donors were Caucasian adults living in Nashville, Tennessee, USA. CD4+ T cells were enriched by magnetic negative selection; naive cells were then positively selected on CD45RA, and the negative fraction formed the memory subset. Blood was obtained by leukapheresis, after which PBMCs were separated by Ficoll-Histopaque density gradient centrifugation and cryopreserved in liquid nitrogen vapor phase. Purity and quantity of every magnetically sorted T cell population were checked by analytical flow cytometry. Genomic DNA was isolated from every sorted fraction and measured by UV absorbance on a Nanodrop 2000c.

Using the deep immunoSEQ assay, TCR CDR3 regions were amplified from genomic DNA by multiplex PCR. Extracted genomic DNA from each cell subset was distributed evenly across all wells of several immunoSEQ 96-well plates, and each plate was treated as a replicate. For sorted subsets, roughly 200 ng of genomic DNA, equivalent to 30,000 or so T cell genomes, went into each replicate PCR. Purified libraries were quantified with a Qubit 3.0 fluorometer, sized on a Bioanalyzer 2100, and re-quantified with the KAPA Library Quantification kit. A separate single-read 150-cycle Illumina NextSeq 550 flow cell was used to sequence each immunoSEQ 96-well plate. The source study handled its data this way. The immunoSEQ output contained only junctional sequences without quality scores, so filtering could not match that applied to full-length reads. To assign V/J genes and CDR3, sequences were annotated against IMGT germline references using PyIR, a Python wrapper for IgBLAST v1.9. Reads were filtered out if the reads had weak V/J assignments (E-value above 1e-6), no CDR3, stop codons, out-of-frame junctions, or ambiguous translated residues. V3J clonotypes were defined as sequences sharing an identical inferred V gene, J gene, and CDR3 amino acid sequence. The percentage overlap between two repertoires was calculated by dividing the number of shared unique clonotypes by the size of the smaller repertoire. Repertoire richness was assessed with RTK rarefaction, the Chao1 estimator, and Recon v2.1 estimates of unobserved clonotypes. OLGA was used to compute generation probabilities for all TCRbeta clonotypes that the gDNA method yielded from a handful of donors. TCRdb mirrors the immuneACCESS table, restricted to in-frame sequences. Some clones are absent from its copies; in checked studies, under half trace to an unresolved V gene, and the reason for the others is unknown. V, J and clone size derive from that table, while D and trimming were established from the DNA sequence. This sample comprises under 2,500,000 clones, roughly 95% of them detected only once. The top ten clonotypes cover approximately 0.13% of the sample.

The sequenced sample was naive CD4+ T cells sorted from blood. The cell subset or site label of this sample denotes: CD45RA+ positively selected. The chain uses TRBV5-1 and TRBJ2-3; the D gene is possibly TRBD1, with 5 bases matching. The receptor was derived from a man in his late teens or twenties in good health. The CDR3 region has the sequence CASSLGRADTQYF. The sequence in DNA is TGCGCCAGCAGCTTGGGCAGGGCAGATACGCAGTATTTT.